This passage covers 29 T cell receptor beta chains from one sample sequenced in a study of T cell repertoires in cytomegalovirus infection. A single record per CDR3 protein comes from TCRdb applying MiXCR to the reads. In the table there are about 150,000 distinct CDR3 sequences, 30% to 40% of which are singletons. These TCRs are of unknown antigen specificity. Sample: CD8+ T cells from cultured PBMCs, taken from culture after CMV antigen stimulation. The receptor source for this set is a human donor in good health (CMV status not recorded). Some clones in this sample may be carry-over from other donors' samples.

The chain joins TRBV4-1 to TRBJ1-5, with TRBD1 as a possible D gene (5 bases). V gave up 4 bases and J gave up 2 bases, with 12 bases separating them. This CDR3 region has 15 residues. In germline, CDR1 is MGHRA, CDR2 YSYEKL. The CDR3: CASSPQIGGNQPQHF. Written as DNA, the CDR3 is TGCGCCAGCAGCCCACAAATAGGGGGCAATCAGCCCCAGCATTTT.

This clonotype appeared a few times. The V and J genes are TRBV6-1 and TRBJ1-5; possibly TRBD1 for D (6 bases). Looked up from germline, CDR1 is MNHNS and CDR2 is SASEGT. The CDR3 runs 16 residues. V was shortened by 3 bases and J by 12 bases, with 24 bases between the two germline ends. The CDR3 DNA follows: TGTGCCAGCAGTGAGGGTTTAAGGAGGACAGCTCGGGACCAGCATTTT. Protein: CASSEGLRRTARDQHF.

The chain links TRBV6-8 to TRBJ2-1; D gene ambiguous. V shed 0 bases and J shed 8 bases, with 2 bases lying between them. Germline-derived CDR1 and CDR2 are MNHGY and SAAAGT. The length of the CDR3 is 11 residues. The DNA of the CDR3 is TGTGCCAGCAGTTACTCGTATGAGCAGTTCTTC. Protein sequence: CASSYSYEQFF.

This clonotype was counted a single time. V is TRBV10-3 and J is TRBJ1-2, with D perhaps TRBD1 (5 bases). Deletions cut 7 bases from V and 10 bases from J, with 13 bases between. CDR1 and CDR2 (germline): ENHRY, SYGVKD. This CDR3 region has 11 residues. This chain's CDR3 is CAITGEEVYTF. CDR3 nucleotide sequence: TGTGCCATCACGGGGGAGGAGGTCTACACCTTC.

This clonotype was counted ten times or more. The chain has TRBV5-6 and TRBJ2-7; 8 bases match TRBD1. The trim removed 2 bases at V and 3 bases at J, leaving 4 bases unmatched. Germline V gene lookup returns CDR1 SGHDT and CDR2 YYEEEE. The CDR3 loop spans 14 amino acids. CDR3 nucleotides: TGTGCCAGCAGCTTCGGGACAGGTCACTACGAGCAGTACTTC. Translating it yields CASSFGTGHYEQYF.

This clonotype has just a few counts. J is TRBJ1-1 and V is TRBV7-6; TRBD1 matches 7 bases. Germline-derived CDR1 and CDR2 are SGHVS and FNYEAQ. Trimming removed 2 bases from V and 5 bases from J; junction bases left unmatched: 5. This CDR3 region has 14 residues. CDR3 DNA sequence: TGTGCCAGCAGCTTAAGGGGGCGCGAAACTGAAGCTTTCTTT. Its protein product is CASSLRGRETEAFF.

This clonotype has just a few counts. The J gene is TRBJ2-1, the V gene TRBV11-2; D is perhaps TRBD1 (5 bases). In germline, CDR1 is SGHAT, CDR2 FQNNGV. The CDR3 has 13 amino acids. V lost 2 bases and J 8 bases, leaving 10 bases between the germline ends. As DNA, the CDR3 is TGTGCCAGCAGCTTATCCAGGGCACATGAGCAGTTCTTC. It yields the protein CASSLSRAHEQFF.

This clonotype was observed at least ten times. This chain connects TRBV7-9 to TRBJ2-7; D unclear. Trimming removed 0 bases from V and 3 bases from J, with 12 bases in between. The germline CDR1 and CDR2 sequences are SEHNR and FQNEAQ (reference sequence). This CDR3 spans 15 amino acids. The CDR3 bases are TGTGCCAGCAGCTTAGCGTCAGGAGCCATCTACGAGCAGTACTTC. This codes for CASSLASGAIYEQYF.

The V call is TRBV7-6, the J call TRBJ2-5; unclear D gene. From germline, CDR1 is SGHVS and CDR2 FNYEAQ. The CDR3 loop spans 14 amino acids. Trimming left V 1 base short and J 1 base short, with 7 bases between. This CDR3 reads CASSLVGLQETQYF. Here the CDR3 DNA reads TGTGCCAGCAGCTTAGTAGGGCTCCAAGAGACCCAGTACTTC. Based on the CDR3 plus reference TRBV7-6 and TRBJ2-5, the full variable domain is GAGVSQSPRYKVTKRGQDVALRCDPISGHVSLYWYRQALGQGPEFLTYFNYEAQQDKSGLPNDRFSAERPEGSISTLTIQRTEQRDSAMYRCASSLVGLQETQYFGPGTRLLVL.

The V gene is TRBV19, the J gene TRBJ2-5; TRBD2 aligns across 9 bases. The V gene end was trimmed by 1 base and the J gene end by 1 base; junction bases not matched to a gene: 4. CDR3 size: 16 residues. Per germline, CDR1 LNHDA and CDR2 SQIVND (reference sequence). Written as DNA, the CDR3 is TGTGCCAGTAGTATAGTGGCGGGGGGGACCCAAGAGACCCAGTACTTC. It specifies CASSIVAGGTQETQYF.

This clonotype was observed a few times. The CDR3 spells CASSQWAGPNTGELFF. The DNA of the CDR3 is TGCGCCAGCAGCCAATGGGCGGGGCCGAACACCGGGGAGCTGTTTTTT. The chain recombines TRBV4-1 with TRBJ2-2; TRBD2 might be the D (6 bases). The CDR3 runs to 16 residues. CDR1 is MGHRA, CDR2 YSYEKL, per germline. Trimming shortened V by 2 bases and J by 0 bases, and 10 bases separated the two germline ends.

This chain connects TRBV7-9 to TRBJ1-1; no definite D call. Germline V gives CDR1 SEHNR, CDR2 FQNEAQ (reference sequence). V lost 2 bases and J lost 7, with 5 bases in between. The CDR3 is 11 amino acids. The CDR3 DNA sequence: TGTGCCAGCAGCTTATGGGATGAAGCTTTCTTT. Its translation: CASSLWDEAFF.

This clonotype was seen repeatedly, ten times or more. The chain is built from TRBV7-3 and TRBJ2-3, with TRBD1 matching 9 bases. The CDR3 totals 15 residues. V was pared by 5 bases and J by 4 bases, with 7 bases of the junction left unmatched. CDR1 is SGHTA and CDR2 is FQGTGA in the germline V gene. In DNA form, the CDR3 reads TGTGCCAGCAGCGACACAGGGGGCCAAGCAGATACGCAGTATTTT. Translation gives CASSDTGGQADTQYF.

This clonotype was counted only a few times. The V call is TRBV28, the J call TRBJ2-7; 8 positions agree with TRBD1. The CDR3 is 18 residues long. The germline V gene has CDR1 MDHEN and CDR2 SYDVKM. The ends lost 3 bases at V and 2 bases at J; junction bases unmatched: 15. Here the CDR3 reads CASSFWTGSRSPAYEQYF. The CDR3, as DNA: TGTGCCAGCAGTTTCTGGACAGGGAGCCGATCCCCCGCCTACGAGCAGTACTTC. The full variable domain, with the rest looked up from reference TRBV28 and TRBJ2-7, is DVKVTQSSRYLVKRTGEKVFLECVQDMDHENMFWYRQDPGLGLRLIYFSYDVKMKEKGDIPEGYSVSREKKERFSLILESASTNQTSMYLCASSFWTGSRSPAYEQYFGPGTRLTVT.

The rearrangement uses TRBV7-2 and TRBJ1-1; D may be TRBD1 (6 bases). V lost 0 bases to trimming and J lost 4 bases, with 12 bases between them. The CDR3 runs to 15 residues. Germline V gene sequence: CDR1 SGHTA, CDR2 FQGNSA. Here the CDR3 reads CASSLAGGGATEAFF. The CDR3, as DNA: TGTGCCAGCAGCTTAGCAGGGGGGGGTGCCACTGAAGCTTTCTTT. The full variable domain, in which reference TRBV7-2 and TRBJ1-1 provide the parts outside the CDR3, is GAGVSQSPSNKVTEKGKDVELRCDPISGHTALYWYRQSLGQGLEFLIYFQGNSAPDKSGLPSDRFSAERTGGSVSTLTIQRTQQEDSAVYLCASSLAGGGATEAFFGQGTRLTVV.

The gene calls are TRBV28 and TRBJ1-6; 7 positions agree with TRBD1. Per germline, CDR1 MDHEN and CDR2 SYDVKM. The V segment lost 2 bases and the J segment 10 bases; nucleotides outside the gene matches: 5. The CDR3 is made up of 14 amino acids. The CDR3 spells CASSLPGGDSPLHF. The CDR3 DNA reads as TGTGCCAGCAGTTTACCAGGGGGTGACTCACCCCTCCACTTT.

The chain carries TRBV11-2 and TRBJ2-7; D is perhaps TRBD2 (6 bases). Trimming cost V 2 bases and J 7 bases, with 15 bases left between them. Per the germline V gene, CDR1 is SGHAT and CDR2 is FQNNGV. This CDR3 region has 14 residues. The CDR3 region has the DNA TGTGCCAGCAGCTTAACCGGGGGAGCGTTGGAGCAGTACTTC. It specifies CASSLTGGALEQYF.

The table lists this clonotype with many counts. This chain uses TRBV13 with TRBJ2-7; D possibly uses TRBD1 or TRBD2 (5 bases each). CDR3 length equals 15 residues. CDR1 is PRHDT and CDR2 is FYEKMQ in the germline V gene (reference sequence). V was pared by 0 bases and J by 1 base, with 10 bases between. CDR3 region: CASSLGGDLSYEQYF. CDR3 nucleotide sequence: TGTGCCAGCAGCTTAGGGGGGGATCTTTCCTACGAGCAGTACTTC.

This clonotype was recorded at least ten times. This rearrangement joins TRBV6-1 to TRBJ1-2, with D possibly matching TRBD1 (6 bases). Trimming removed 5 bases at V and 4 bases at J, with 8 bases between. Germline CDR1 and CDR2: MNHNS and SASEGT. This CDR3 spans 12 amino acids. CDR3 protein: CASSPDSYGYTF. As DNA, the CDR3 is TGTGCCAGCAGTCCGGACAGCTATGGCTACACCTTC.

Only a few counts were recorded for this clonotype. This sequence joins TRBV19 and TRBJ2-2; perhaps TRBD1 as D (5 bases). The CDR3 has 13 amino acids. V gave up 11 bases and J gave up 4 bases, with 14 bases separating them. Germline V gene data show CDR1 as LNHDA and CDR2 as SQIVND (reference sequence). CDR3 amino acids: CASDWGATGELFF. CDR3 in DNA: TGTGCCTCTGACTGGGGCGCCACCGGGGAGCTGTTTTTT.

This clonotype has ten or more counts. This chain uses TRBV3-1 with TRBJ1-2; D is unclear. The CDR3 has 12 amino acids. Germline lookup yields CDR1 LGHDT and CDR2 YNNKEL (reference sequence). V was clipped by 6 bases and J by 5 bases, with 10 bases between them. CDR3 sequence reads: CASRTDRYGYTF. In nucleotides, the CDR3 is TGTGCCAGCAGGACGGACCGGTATGGCTACACCTTC.

This chain connects TRBV28 to TRBJ2-7; 9 nucleotides align to TRBD2. CDR3 length: 15 amino acids. Trimming took 2 bases from V and 5 from J; bases not matched to a gene: 7. Germline-derived CDR1 and CDR2 are MDHEN and SYDVKM. The CDR3 coding sequence is TGTGCCAGCAGTTTACGCTCTAGCGGGGCCCACGAGCAGTACTTC. Residues: CASSLRSSGAHEQYF.

The J gene is TRBJ2-7, the V gene TRBV14, with TRBD1 matching over 7 bases. The length of the CDR3 is 14 residues. Looked up from germline, CDR1 is SGHDN and CDR2 is FVKESK. V gave up 4 bases and J gave up 5 bases; unmatched junction bases: 8. The CDR3 region has the DNA TGTGCCAGCAGCCCCCCCGAGACAGGGAACGAGCAGTACTTC. It specifies CASSPPETGNEQYF.

V and J are TRBV6-1 and TRBJ2-6, with TRBD1 matching 7 bases. Germline-derived CDR1 and CDR2 are MNHNS and SASEGT. The CDR3 totals 18 residues. The V segment lost 1 base and the J segment 0 bases; nucleotides outside the gene matches: 6. The CDR3 DNA reads TGTGCCAGCAGTGAAGGGGGGACAGTTTCCTCTGGGGCCAACGTCCTGACTTTC. It translates to CASSEGGTVSSGANVLTF.

This clonotype was counted many times. J is TRBJ1-5 and V is TRBV6-5, with 9 positions matching TRBD1. V gave up 6 bases and J gave up 0 bases; unmatched junction bases: 3. The CDR3 sequence is 15 residues long. Germline V gene lookup returns CDR1 MNHEY and CDR2 SVGAGI. The CDR3 nucleotides read TGTGCCAGCAGAGGGACAGGGTATAGCAATCAGCCCCAGCATTTT. Translated: CASRGTGYSNQPQHF.

The CDR3 reads CATSTLEEYQETQYF. The CDR3 bases are TGTGCCACCAGCACCTTGGAGGAGTACCAAGAGACCCAGTACTTC. The rearrangement links TRBV15 to TRBJ2-5; tentatively, D is TRBD2 (5 bases). Between the trimmed V and J ends, which lost 4 bases and 0 bases, there was a span of 12 bases. CDR3 length: 15 residues. Per the germline V gene, CDR1 is LNHNV and CDR2 is YYDKDF (reference sequence).

This chain connects TRBV12-5 to TRBJ2-5; no definite D call. V shed 6 bases and J shed 0 bases, with 17 bases lying between them. Germline lookup yields CDR1 LGHNT and CDR2 FRNRAP. CDR3 size: 16 residues. CDR3 in DNA: TGTGCTAGTGGCCGGGCCGCGGTGGGGTACCAAGAGACCCAGTACTTC. It translates to CASGRAAVGYQETQYF. Together with reference TRBV12-5 and TRBJ2-5, the CDR3 gives the full variable domain: DARVTQTPRHKVTEMGQEVTMRCQPILGHNTVFWYRQTMMQGLELLAYFRNRAPLDDSGMPKDRFSAEMPDATLATLKIQPSEPRDSAVYFCASGRAAVGYQETQYFGPGTRLLVL.

V gene TRBV2 combines with J gene TRBJ2-1; 9 positions agree with TRBD2. J gave up 6 bases and V 5 bases, and 5 bases lay outside the gene matches. CDR1 and CDR2 (germline): SNHLY, FYNNEI. The CDR3 totals 14 residues. The DNA for the CDR3 is TGTGCCAGCAGTTGGCTAGCGGGGTCCAATGAGCAGTTCTTC. Translation: CASSWLAGSNEQFF.

This clonotype was seen repeatedly, ten times or more. The J gene is TRBJ2-7, the V gene TRBV6-2 or TRBV6-3, with a tentative D call TRBD1 (6 bases). CDR3 length equals 14 residues. V lost 4 bases and J lost 3, with 13 bases in between. CDR1 is MNHEY, CDR2 SVGEGT, per germline. CDR3 amino acids: CASSSQGISYEQYF. The CDR3 DNA is TGTGCCAGCAGTTCACAGGGTATAAGCTACGAGCAGTACTTC.